This T cell receptor (beta chain) was sequenced in a study of T cell changes during pregnancy in multiple sclerosis. Repertoires were generated with immunoSEQ multiplex PCR, while TCRdb's copy carries only in-frame clones and drops some. The data hold tens of thousands of clones, with approximately 90% observed a single time. This CDR3 spans 16 amino acids. The germline V and J ends were trimmed by 4 bases and 0 bases, with 13 bases remaining between them. Germline V gene sequence: CDR1 WNHNN, CDR2 SYGVQD (reference sequence). Sequencing was carried out using PBMCs (not recorded whether the cells were cultured). V gene TRBV10-1 combines with J gene TRBJ2-1; D is perhaps TRBD2 (5 bases). The source is a female donor with multiple sclerosis, enrolled in a pregnancy study. CDR3: CASSAISANSYNEQFF. DNA of the CDR3: TGCGCCAGCAGTGCCATTAGCGCAAACTCCTACAATGAGCAGTTCTTC.